This paragraph covers one TCR beta chain sequence. Its antigen is not identified. Repertoires were generated with immunoSEQ multiplex PCR, while TCRdb's copy carries only in-frame clones and drops some. The sample yields roughly 320,000 clones, around 81% seen once. This sample is drawn from a study of Ad26.COV2.S vaccination and SARS-CoV-2 variants. The overall study: This donor came from the COV1001 trial of Ad26.COV2.S.

General study results and limits: Measurement of non-spike TCR breadth gave similar results in vaccine and placebo recipients. The placebo group had lower spike-specific TCR breadth than the vaccine recipients did.

Germline lookup yields CDR1 SNHLY and CDR2 FYNNEI. V lost 3 bases and J lost 7; bases outside the gene matches: 7. The CDR3 sequence is 16 residues long. Treatment of the sample: roughly 19 received Ad26.COV2.S at low or high dose, single or two shots; about 5 received placebo; per-sample allocation not given. Sampling happened 63 days after the first vaccine or placebo injection. As its vector, the vaccine had Ad26, which expressed Wuhan-strain SARS-CoV-2 spike. This material consisted of peripheral blood, taken in a trial of Ad26.COV2.S vaccine versus placebo. The J gene is TRBJ1-6, the V gene TRBV2, with 9 positions matching TRBD1. The TCR sequence derives from a person between 18 and 65 years old who received the Ad26.COV2.S COVID-19 vaccine or a placebo. The CDR3 region has the DNA TGTGCCAGCAGTGAGCCGAGGGGGACAGGGAATTCACCCCTCCACTTT. Translated: CASSEPRGTGNSPLHF.